One sample yielded the 25 T cell receptor beta chains listed below, sequenced in a study of a mutant IDH1 vaccine in newly diagnosed glioma. Time point defined: week 47, end of study. One vaccine dose held 300 ug of mutant IDH1 20-mer peptide and came with topical imiquimod. Their recognized antigens are unknown. Assay: immunoSEQ multiplex PCR; the TCRdb copy retains only in-frame clones and omits some. The sample records tens of thousands of clones, almost 65% being singletons. The specimen was peripheral blood mononuclear cells (PBMCs), collected from a glioma patient whose treatment included an IDH1 peptide vaccine. These receptors originate from a man aged 35-49 years with glioma. Some clones in this sample may be carry-over from other donors' samples.

This clone was observed a few times. V gene TRBV19 combines with J gene TRBJ1-2; D possibly corresponds to TRBD1 (5 bases). The length of the CDR3 is 14 residues. Per germline, CDR1 LNHDA and CDR2 SQIVND (reference sequence). The V gene lost 5 bases and the J gene lost 4 bases, with 14 bases spanning the gap. The CDR3 DNA reads TGTGCCAGTAGTCTCATCAGGGAGGGCTATGGCTACACCTTC. Its translation: CASSLIREGYGYTF.

The rearrangement joins TRBV15 to TRBJ2-1, with 13 bases identical to TRBD2. Germline trimming cut 5 bases from V and 8 bases from J; bases unmatched to any gene: 6. Germline values: CDR1 LNHNV, CDR2 YYDKDF (reference sequence). The CDR3 runs 15 residues. CDR3 amino acids: CATSGTSGGADEQFF. In DNA, the CDR3 is TGTGCCACCAGCGGAACTAGCGGGGGGGCTGATGAGCAGTTCTTC.

This clone was counted ten times or more. This chain joins TRBV19 and TRBJ1-2; TRBD1 agrees at 7 bases. The CDR3 is made up of 14 amino acids. V dropped 3 bases and J dropped 3; count of bases not matched to a gene: 4. Germline loops: CDR1 LNHDA, CDR2 SQIVND (reference sequence). This chain's CDR3 is CASSMEGADYGYTF. CDR3 coding DNA: TGTGCCAGTAGTATGGAGGGGGCTGACTATGGCTACACCTTC.

The CDR3 DNA reads TGTGCCAGCAGTTCCCTGAAGGGGGGGGCCGTGGAGACCCAGTACTTC. This gives the protein CASSSLKGGAVETQYF. V and J are TRBV6-5 and TRBJ2-5; the D gene is possibly TRBD2 (7 bases). In germline, CDR1 is MNHEY, CDR2 SVGAGI. CDR3 length equals 16 residues. The V gene lost 4 bases and the J gene lost 5 bases, with 20 bases spanning the gap.

The V gene is TRBV5-8, the J gene TRBJ2-7; D gene unclear. The V end was cut by 1 base, the J end by 1 base, with 12 bases between. The V gene's germline CDR1 is SGHTS and CDR2 YDEGEE. The CDR3 consists of 15 residues. CDR3 sequence reads: CASSLRAGSSYEQYF. CDR3 bases: TGTGCCAGCAGCTTGCGGGCAGGATCTTCCTACGAGCAGTACTTC.

The chain combines TRBV10-3 with TRBJ2-5; 13 bases align to TRBD2. This CDR3 is 14 amino acids long. J lost 4 bases, V lost 6 bases, and 2 bases had no gene match. Germline-derived CDR1 and CDR2 are ENHRY and SYGVKD. CDR3 DNA: TGTGCCATCAGAAGGACTAGCGGGGGAGAGACCCAGTACTTC. Protein product: CAIRRTSGGETQYF.

CDR3 nucleotides: TGTGCCAGCAGCTTCTTTGTTGCGACTGAAGCTTTCTTT. Its translation is CASSFFVATEAFF. The chain recombines TRBV7-9 with TRBJ1-1, with D unresolved. The CDR3 is 13 amino acids. Germline lookup yields CDR1 SEHNR and CDR2 FQNEAQ (reference sequence). V was cut by 3 bases and J by 5 bases, with 10 bases left in between.

This clone appeared once. V gene TRBV7-9 combines with J gene TRBJ2-7; D perhaps matches TRBD1 (6 bases). V lost 5 bases to trimming and J lost 3 bases, with 8 bases between them. There are 12 residues in the CDR3. CDR1 is SEHNR, CDR2 FQNEAQ, per germline (reference sequence). CDR3 in DNA: TGTGCCAGCAGCAAACAGGGCTACGAGCAGTACTTC. Translating gives CASSKQGYEQYF.

V is TRBV18 and J is TRBJ1-2; tentative D call: TRBD1 (6 bases). Germline CDR1 reads KGHSH; CDR2 reads LQKENI. Trimming left V 4 bases short and J 0 bases short, with 15 bases between. The CDR3 runs to 16 residues. The CDR3 loop is CASSQRQDVANYGYTF. The CDR3 DNA reads as TGTGCCAGCTCACAACGACAGGACGTAGCTAACTATGGCTACACCTTC.

Only one count was recorded for this clone. The chain recombines TRBV7-9 with TRBJ2-5; no reliable D call. V gave up 4 bases and J gave up 1 base, with 16 bases separating them. The CDR3 has 16 residues. CDR1 is SEHNR and CDR2 is FQNEAQ in the germline V gene (reference sequence). CDR3 in DNA: TGTGCCAGCAGCTCCGCGGTACAGCCGCCCCAAGAGACCCAGTACTTC. This gives the protein CASSSAVQPPQETQYF.

This chain joins TRBV29-1 and TRBJ2-7; 8 bases fit TRBD1. The length of the CDR3 is 19 residues. Germline V gene sequence: CDR1 SQVTM, CDR2 ANQGSEA. The trim removed 1 base at V and 3 bases at J, leaving 20 bases unmatched. CDR3 bases: TGCAGCGTTGAAGTCCTCGGGGGCAGGGGGCTGATTCCTGGCTACGAGCAGTACTTC. Translation: CSVEVLGGRGLIPGYEQYF.

The J gene is TRBJ2-5, the V gene TRBV5-4; 9 nucleotides align to TRBD2. The CDR3 sequence is 14 residues long. V shed 4 bases and J 5 bases; nucleotides not matched to a gene: 6. Germline V gene lookup returns CDR1 SGHNT and CDR2 YYREEE (reference sequence). The CDR3 DNA reads TGTGCCAGCAGCGGCGGGGGGGCGAAGGAGACCCAGTACTTC. It encodes CASSGGGAKETQYF. The complete variable domain, with remaining parts taken from reference TRBV5-4 and TRBJ2-5, reads ETGVTQSPTHLIKTRGQQVTLRCSSQSGHNTVSWYQQALGQGPQFIFQYYREEENGRGNFPPRFSGLQFPNYSSELNVNALELDDSALYLCASSGGGAKETQYFGPGTRLLVL.

The CDR3 nucleotides read TGTGCCAGCAGCGTAGTTCCTAGCGGGGGACGGGAGACCCAGTACTTC. Amino acid sequence: CASSVVPSGGRETQYF. The V and J genes are TRBV9 and TRBJ2-5; 10 bases line up with TRBD2. This CDR3 region has 16 residues. CDR1 and CDR2 (germline): SGDLS, YYNGEE. V lost 0 bases, J lost 5 bases, and 7 bases stayed unmatched.

V is TRBV21-1 and J is TRBJ2-5; the table gives TRBD1 as D, unverified against the DNA. TRBV21-1 is shown as a pseudogene. The CDR3 is 14 residues long. In DNA, the CDR3 is TGTGCCAGCAGCAAAGAGCACAGCCAAGAGACCCAGTACTTC. It codes for CASSKEHSQETQYF.

The chain carries TRBV11-3 and TRBJ2-7; D is perhaps TRBD1 (5 bases). V was clipped by 1 base and J by 7 bases, with 29 bases between them. The CDR3 has 19 amino acids. Germline CDR1 SGHNT, CDR2 YENEEA. The CDR3, as DNA: TGTGCCAGCAGCTTAGTTGCTTTCTTCGGCACAGGCTTCCCCTGGGAGCAGTACTTC. Protein product: CASSLVAFFGTGFPWEQYF.

This clone came up a few times. This chain uses TRBV7-6 with TRBJ2-3, with 7 nucleotides matching TRBD2. This CDR3 has 14 residues. The germline V gene has CDR1 SGHVS and CDR2 FNYEAQ. Trimming removed 3 bases from V and 0 bases from J; junction bases left unmatched: 0. The CDR3 protein is CASSFSGSTDTQYF. CDR3 sequence (DNA): TGTGCCAGCAGCTTTAGCGGGAGCACAGATACGCAGTATTTT.

The chain has TRBV27 and TRBJ2-2, with D possibly TRBD1 on 5 matching bases. Germline lookup yields CDR1 MNHEY and CDR2 SMNVEV (reference sequence). V was trimmed by 7 bases and J by 3 bases, leaving 12 bases between them. The CDR3 covers 14 residues. CDR3 in amino acids: CASTSQGDTGELFF. The CDR3 nucleotides are TGTGCCAGCACCTCACAAGGGGACACCGGGGAGCTGTTTTTT.

The V gene is TRBV2, the J gene TRBJ1-4, with TRBD1 identical over 9 bases. Trimming took 4 bases from V and 2 from J; bases not matched to a gene: 2. There are 15 residues in the CDR3. In germline, CDR1 is SNHLY, CDR2 FYNNEI. The CDR3 region has the DNA TGTGCCAGCAGTGGACAGGGGGTCACTAATGAAAAACTGTTTTTT. This encodes CASSGQGVTNEKLFF. The full variable domain, completed using reference TRBV2 and TRBJ1-4, is EPEVTQTPSHQVTQMGQEVILRCVPISNHLYFYWYRQILGQKVEFLVSFYNNEISEKSEIFDDQFSVERPDGSNFTLKIRSTKLEDSAMYFCASSGQGVTNEKLFFGSGTQLSVL.

The rearrangement joins TRBV27 to TRBJ1-5; 8 bases match TRBD1. Germline-derived CDR1 and CDR2 are MNHEY and SMNVEV (reference sequence). J lost 6 bases, V lost 5 bases, and 12 bases had no gene match. The CDR3 runs to 16 residues. The CDR3 region has the DNA TGTGCCAGCAGTGGTGGACAGGGATCGTCCACTCAGCCCCAGCATTTT. Translated, it gives CASSGGQGSSTQPQHF.

The chain carries TRBV15 and TRBJ1-5; D might be TRBD1 (6 bases). Deletions cut 6 bases from V and 7 bases from J, with 16 bases between. Germline V gene sequence: CDR1 LNHNV, CDR2 YYDKDF (reference sequence). This CDR3 region has 14 residues. In DNA, the CDR3 is TGTGCCACCAGTCTGACGGGGGCAGGCCAGCCCCAGCATTTT. This codes for CATSLTGAGQPQHF.

This clone has only a few counts. The chain joins TRBV5-1 to TRBJ1-2; D is ambiguous. V gave up 4 bases and J gave up 4 bases, with 14 bases separating them. CDR1 is SGHRS and CDR2 is YFSETQ in the germline V gene. The CDR3 spans 14 residues. The CDR3: CASSARTNTYGYTF. CDR3 bases: TGCGCCAGCAGCGCCCGGACGAACACCTATGGCTACACCTTC.

The gene calls are TRBV27 and TRBJ2-7; D tentatively reads TRBD1 or TRBD2 (5 bases each). The length of the CDR3 is 14 residues. The germline CDR1 and CDR2 sequences are MNHEY and SMNVEV (reference sequence). V gave up 3 bases and J gave up 2 bases, with 11 bases separating them. The CDR3, as DNA: TGTGCCAGCAGTTTCCGGGACGGACCCTACGAGCAGTACTTC. This codes for CASSFRDGPYEQYF.

This clone was seen only a few times. The V gene is TRBV28, the J gene TRBJ2-1; 10 bases map to TRBD1. The V gene's germline CDR1 is MDHEN and CDR2 SYDVKM. V lost 5 bases, J lost 2 bases, and 6 bases stayed unmatched. CDR3 length: 16 amino acids. The CDR3 reads CASSVSGTGAYNEQFF. The CDR3, as DNA: TGTGCCAGCAGTGTATCCGGGACAGGGGCCTACAATGAGCAGTTCTTC.

The rearrangement links TRBV19 to TRBJ1-5, with TRBD1 matching 12 bases. The CDR3 sequence is 17 residues long. The ends lost 3 bases at V and 2 bases at J; junction bases unmatched: 5. Germline CDR1 reads LNHDA; CDR2 reads SQIVND (reference sequence). The CDR3 DNA reads TGTGCCAGTAGTATTGGGACAGGGGGCGCGGGCAATCAGCCCCAGCATTTT. This translates into CASSIGTGGAGNQPQHF.

The V gene is TRBV2, the J gene TRBJ2-2, with D hard to call. CDR1 and CDR2 (germline): SNHLY, FYNNEI. Deletions cut 1 base from V and 5 bases from J, with 8 bases between. CDR3 size: 14 residues. The CDR3 is CASSEGFLTGELFF. For the CDR3, the DNA is TGTGCCAGCAGTGAAGGGTTTCTAACCGGGGAGCTGTTTTTT.